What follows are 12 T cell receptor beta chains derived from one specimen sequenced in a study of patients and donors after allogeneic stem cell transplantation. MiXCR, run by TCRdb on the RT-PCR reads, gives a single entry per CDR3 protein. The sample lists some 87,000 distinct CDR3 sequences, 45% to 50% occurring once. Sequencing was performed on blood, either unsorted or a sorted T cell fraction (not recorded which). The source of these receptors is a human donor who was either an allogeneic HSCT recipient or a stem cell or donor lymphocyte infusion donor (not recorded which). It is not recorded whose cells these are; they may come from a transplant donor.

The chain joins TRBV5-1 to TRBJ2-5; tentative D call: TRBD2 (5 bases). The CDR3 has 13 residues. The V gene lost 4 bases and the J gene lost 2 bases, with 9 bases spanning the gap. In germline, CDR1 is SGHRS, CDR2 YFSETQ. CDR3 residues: CASSRTRQETQYF. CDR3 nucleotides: TGCGCCAGCAGCCGAACTAGACAAGAGACCCAGTACTTC. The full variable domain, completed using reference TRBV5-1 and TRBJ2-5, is KAGVTQTPRYLIKTRGQQVTLSCSPISGHRSVSWYQQTPGQGLQFLFEYFSETQRNKGNFPGRFSGRQFSNSRSEMNVSTLELGDSALYLCASSRTRQETQYFGPGTRLLVL.

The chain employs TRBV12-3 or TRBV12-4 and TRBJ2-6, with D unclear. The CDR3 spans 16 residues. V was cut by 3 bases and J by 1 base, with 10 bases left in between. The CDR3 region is CASSFIPPSGANVLTF. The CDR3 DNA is TGTGCCAGCAGTTTCATCCCTCCTTCTGGGGCCAACGTCCTGACTTTC.

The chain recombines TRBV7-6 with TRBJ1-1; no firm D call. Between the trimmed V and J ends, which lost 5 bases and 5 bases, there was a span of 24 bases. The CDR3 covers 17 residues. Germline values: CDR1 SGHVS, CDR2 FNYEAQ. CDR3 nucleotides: TGTGCCAGCAGCCCACCGGGGTCGGGCCGTTTAGGAACTGAAGCTTTCTTT. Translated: CASSPPGSGRLGTEAFF.

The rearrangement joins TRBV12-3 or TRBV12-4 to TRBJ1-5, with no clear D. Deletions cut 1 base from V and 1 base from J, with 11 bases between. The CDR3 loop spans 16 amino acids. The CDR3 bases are TGTGCCAGCAGTTTAGTAACATCCGGGAGCAATCAGCCCCAGCATTTT. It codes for CASSLVTSGSNQPQHF.

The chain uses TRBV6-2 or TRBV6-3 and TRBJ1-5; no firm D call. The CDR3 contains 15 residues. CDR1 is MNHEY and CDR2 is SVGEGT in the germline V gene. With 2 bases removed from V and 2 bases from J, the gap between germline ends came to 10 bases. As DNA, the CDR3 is TGTGCCAGCAGTTACGGAGGTTTGGGCAATCAGCCCCAGCATTTT. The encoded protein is CASSYGGLGNQPQHF.

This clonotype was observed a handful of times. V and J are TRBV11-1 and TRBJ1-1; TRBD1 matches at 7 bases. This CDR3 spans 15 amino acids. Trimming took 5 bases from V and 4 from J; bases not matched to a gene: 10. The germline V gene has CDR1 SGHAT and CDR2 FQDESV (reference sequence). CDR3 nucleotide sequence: TGTGCCAGCAGCGCCCACAGGGGTGAGGCCACTGAAGCTTTCTTT. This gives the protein CASSAHRGEATEAFF. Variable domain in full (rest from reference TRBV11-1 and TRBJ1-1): EAEVAQSPRYKITEKSQAVAFWCDPISGHATLYWYRQILGQGPELLVQFQDESVVDDSQLPKDRFSAERLKGVDSTLKIQPAELGDSAMYLCASSAHRGEATEAFFGQGTRLTVV.

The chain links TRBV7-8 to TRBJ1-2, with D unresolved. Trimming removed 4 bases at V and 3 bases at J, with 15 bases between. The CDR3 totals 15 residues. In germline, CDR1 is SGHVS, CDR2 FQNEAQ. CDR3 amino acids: CASSSRMPLDYGYTF. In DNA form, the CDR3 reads TGTGCCAGCAGCTCCAGGATGCCCCTGGACTATGGCTACACCTTC. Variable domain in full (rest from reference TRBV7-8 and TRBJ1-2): GAGVSQSPRYKVAKRGQDVALRCDPISGHVSLFWYQQALGQGPEFLTYFQNEAQLDKSGLPSDRFFAERPEGSVSTLKIQRTQQEDSAVYLCASSSRMPLDYGYTFGSGTRLTVV.

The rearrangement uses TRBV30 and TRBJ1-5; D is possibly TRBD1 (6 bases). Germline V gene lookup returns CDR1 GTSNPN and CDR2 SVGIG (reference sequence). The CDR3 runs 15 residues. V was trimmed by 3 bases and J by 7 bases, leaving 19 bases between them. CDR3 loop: CAWSTLQGRGQPQHF. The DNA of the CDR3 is TGTGCCTGGAGCACCTTACAGGGTAGGGGACAGCCCCAGCATTTT.

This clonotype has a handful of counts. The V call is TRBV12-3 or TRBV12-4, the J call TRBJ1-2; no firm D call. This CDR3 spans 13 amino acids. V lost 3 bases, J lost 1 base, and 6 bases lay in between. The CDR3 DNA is TGTGCCAGCAGTTTTGTGTATAACTATGGCTACACCTTC. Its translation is CASSFVYNYGYTF.

The CDR3 reads CASAPGQANNSPLHF. The CDR3 DNA reads as TGTGCCAGTGCACCGGGACAAGCCAATAATTCACCCCTCCACTTT. The chain is built from TRBV19 and TRBJ1-6, with a possible D match to TRBD1 (6 bases). The V end lost 8 bases, the J end lost 5 bases, and 16 bases lay between the germline ends. This CDR3 region has 15 residues. Germline V gene data show CDR1 as LNHDA and CDR2 as SQIVND (reference sequence).

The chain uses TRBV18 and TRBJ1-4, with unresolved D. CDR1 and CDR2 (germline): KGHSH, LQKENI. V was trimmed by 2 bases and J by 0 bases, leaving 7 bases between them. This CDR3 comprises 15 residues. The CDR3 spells CASSPGQSTNEKLFF. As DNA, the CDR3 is TGTGCCAGCTCACCAGGGCAGTCAACTAATGAAAAACTGTTTTTT.

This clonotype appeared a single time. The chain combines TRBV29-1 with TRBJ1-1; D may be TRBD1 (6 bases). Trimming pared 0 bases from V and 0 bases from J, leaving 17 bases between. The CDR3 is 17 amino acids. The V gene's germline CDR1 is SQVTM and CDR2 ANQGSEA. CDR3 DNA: TGCAGCGTTGAAGATCGGGCAGGGGCCCCCCTGAACACTGAAGCTTTCTTT. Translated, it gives CSVEDRAGAPLNTEAFF.